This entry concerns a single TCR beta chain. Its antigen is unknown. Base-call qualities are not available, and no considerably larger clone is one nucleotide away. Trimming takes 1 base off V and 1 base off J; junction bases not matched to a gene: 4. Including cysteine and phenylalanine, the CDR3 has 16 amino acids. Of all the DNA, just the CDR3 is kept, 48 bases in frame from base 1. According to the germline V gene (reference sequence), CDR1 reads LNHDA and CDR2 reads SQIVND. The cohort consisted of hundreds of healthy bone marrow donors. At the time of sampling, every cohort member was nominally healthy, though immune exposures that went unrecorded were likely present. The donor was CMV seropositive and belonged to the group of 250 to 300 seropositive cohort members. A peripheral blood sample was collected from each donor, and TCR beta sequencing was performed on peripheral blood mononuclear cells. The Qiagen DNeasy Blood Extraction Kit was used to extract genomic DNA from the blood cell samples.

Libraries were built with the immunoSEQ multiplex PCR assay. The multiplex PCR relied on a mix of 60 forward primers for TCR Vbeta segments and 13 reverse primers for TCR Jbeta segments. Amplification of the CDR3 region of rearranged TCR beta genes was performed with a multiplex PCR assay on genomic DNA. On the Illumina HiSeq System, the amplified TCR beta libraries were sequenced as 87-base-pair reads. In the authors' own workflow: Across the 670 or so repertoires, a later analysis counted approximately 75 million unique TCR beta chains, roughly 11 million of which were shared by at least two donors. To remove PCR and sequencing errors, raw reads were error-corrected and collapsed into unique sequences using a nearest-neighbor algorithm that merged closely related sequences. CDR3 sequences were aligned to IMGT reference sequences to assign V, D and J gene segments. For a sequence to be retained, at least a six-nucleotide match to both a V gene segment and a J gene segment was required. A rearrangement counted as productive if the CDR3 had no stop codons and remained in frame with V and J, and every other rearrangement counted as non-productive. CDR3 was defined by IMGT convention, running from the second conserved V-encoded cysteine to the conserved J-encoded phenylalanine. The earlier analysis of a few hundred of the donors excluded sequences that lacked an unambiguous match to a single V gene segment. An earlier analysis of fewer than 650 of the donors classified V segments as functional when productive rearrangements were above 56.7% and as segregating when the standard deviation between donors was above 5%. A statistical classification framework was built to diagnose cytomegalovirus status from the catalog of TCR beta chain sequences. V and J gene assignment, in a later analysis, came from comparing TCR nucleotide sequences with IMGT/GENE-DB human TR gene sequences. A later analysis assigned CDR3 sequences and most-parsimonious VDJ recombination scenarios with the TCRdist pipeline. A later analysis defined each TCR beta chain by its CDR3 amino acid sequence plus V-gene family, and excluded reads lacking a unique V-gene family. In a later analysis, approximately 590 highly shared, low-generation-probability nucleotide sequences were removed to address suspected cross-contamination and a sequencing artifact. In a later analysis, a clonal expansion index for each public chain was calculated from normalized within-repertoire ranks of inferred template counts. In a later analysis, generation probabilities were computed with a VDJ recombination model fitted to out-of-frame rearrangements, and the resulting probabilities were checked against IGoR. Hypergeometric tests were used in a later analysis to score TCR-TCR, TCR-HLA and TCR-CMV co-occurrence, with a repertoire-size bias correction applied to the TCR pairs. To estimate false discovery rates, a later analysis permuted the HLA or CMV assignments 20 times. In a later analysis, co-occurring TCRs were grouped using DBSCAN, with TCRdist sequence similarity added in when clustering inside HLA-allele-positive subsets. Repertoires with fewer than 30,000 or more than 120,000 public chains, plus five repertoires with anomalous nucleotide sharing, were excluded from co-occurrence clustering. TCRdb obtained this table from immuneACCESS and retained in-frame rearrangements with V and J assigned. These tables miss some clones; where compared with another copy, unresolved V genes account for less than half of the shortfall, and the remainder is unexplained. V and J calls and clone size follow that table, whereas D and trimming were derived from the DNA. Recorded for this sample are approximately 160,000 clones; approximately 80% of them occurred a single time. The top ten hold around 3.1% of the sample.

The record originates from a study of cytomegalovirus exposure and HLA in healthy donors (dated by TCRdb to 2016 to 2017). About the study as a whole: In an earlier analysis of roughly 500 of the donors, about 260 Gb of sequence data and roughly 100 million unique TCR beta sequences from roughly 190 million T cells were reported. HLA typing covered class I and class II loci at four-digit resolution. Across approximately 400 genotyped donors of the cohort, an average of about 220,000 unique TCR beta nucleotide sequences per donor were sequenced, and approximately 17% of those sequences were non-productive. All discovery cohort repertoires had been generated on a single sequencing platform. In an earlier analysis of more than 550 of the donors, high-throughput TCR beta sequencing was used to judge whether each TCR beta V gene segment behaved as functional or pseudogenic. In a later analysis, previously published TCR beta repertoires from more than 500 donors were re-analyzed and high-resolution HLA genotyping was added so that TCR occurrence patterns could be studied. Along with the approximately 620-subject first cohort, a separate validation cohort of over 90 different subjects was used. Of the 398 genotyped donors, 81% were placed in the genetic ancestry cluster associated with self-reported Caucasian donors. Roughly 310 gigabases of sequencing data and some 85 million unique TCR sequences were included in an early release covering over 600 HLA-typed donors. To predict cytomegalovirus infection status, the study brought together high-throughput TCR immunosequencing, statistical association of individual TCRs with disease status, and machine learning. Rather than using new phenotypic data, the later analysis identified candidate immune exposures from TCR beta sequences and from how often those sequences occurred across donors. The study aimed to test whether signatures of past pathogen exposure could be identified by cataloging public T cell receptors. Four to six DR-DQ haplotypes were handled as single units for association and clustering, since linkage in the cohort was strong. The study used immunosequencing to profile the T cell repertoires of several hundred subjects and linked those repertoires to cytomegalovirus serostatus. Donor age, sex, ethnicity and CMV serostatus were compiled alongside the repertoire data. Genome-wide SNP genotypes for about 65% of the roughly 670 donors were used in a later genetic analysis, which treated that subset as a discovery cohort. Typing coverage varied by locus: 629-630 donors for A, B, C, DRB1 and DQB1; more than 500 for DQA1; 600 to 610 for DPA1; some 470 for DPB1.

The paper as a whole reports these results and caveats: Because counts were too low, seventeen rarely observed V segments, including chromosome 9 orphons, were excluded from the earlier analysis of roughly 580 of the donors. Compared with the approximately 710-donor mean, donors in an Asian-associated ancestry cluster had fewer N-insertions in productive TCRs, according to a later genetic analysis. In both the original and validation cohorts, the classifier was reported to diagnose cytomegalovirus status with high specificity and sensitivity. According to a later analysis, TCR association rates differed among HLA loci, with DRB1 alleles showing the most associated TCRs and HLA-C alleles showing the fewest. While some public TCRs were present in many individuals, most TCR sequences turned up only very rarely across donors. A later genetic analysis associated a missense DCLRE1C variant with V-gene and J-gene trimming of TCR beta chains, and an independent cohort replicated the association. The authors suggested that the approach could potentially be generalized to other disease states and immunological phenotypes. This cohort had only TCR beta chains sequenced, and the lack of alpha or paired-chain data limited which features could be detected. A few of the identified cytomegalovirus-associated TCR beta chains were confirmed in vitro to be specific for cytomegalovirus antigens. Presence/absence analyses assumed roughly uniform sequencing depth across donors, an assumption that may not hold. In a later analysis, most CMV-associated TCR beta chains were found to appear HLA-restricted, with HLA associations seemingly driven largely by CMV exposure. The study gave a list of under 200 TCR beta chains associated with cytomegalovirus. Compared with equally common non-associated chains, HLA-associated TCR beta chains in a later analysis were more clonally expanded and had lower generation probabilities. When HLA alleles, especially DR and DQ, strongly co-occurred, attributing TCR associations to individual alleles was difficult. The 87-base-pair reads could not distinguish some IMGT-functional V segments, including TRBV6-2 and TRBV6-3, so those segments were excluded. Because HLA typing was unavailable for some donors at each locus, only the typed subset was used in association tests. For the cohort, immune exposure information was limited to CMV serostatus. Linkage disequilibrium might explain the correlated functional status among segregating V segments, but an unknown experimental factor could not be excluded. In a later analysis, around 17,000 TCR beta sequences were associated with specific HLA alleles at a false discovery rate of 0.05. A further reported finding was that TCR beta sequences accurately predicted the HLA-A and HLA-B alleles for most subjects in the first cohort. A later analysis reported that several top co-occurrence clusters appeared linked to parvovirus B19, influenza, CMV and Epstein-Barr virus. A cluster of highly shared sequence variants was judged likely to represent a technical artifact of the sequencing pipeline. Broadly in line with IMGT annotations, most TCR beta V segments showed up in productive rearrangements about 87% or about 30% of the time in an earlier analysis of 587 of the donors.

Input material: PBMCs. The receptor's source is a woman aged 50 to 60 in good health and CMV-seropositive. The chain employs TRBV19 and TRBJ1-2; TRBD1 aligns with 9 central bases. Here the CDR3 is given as CASSIVTGGVNYGYTF. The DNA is TGTGCCAGTAGTATAGTCACAGGGGGCGTTAACTATGGCTACACCTTC.